The subject of this entry is one TCR beta chain. Its antigen remains unknown. The sampling schedule covered blood at baseline, cycle 4 day 1, and cycle 7 day 1. Sequencing was performed with immunoSEQ multiplex PCR; in TCRdb, only in-frame clones are kept and a portion is missing. This sample yields approximately 64,000 clones, of which 83% are seen a single time; about 0.75% belongs to the top ten. The data were taken from a study of OX40 agonist ivuxolimab in advanced cancers. Germline CDR1 and CDR2: MRHNA and SNTAGT. V was pared by 4 bases and J by 0 bases, with 6 bases of the junction left unmatched. This CDR3 is built from 16 residues. General study results and limits: The study observed clonal expansion of CD4+ and CD8+ blood T cells by week 6 at 0.1 to 3.0 mg/kg.

Source: CD4+ or CD8+ T cells sorted from blood, taken in a trial of the OX40 agonist ivuxolimab. The TCR originated in an adult with an advanced solid tumor such as melanoma, head and neck, liver or kidney cancer. The chain recombines TRBV6-4 with TRBJ2-3; 8 bases align to TRBD2. DNA for the CDR3: TGTGCCAGCAGTGTCCTAGCGGGCCTTAGCACAGATACGCAGTATTTT. Protein: CASSVLAGLSTDTQYF.